The 17 T cell receptor beta chains below were found in one sample sequenced in a study of identical twins. MiXCR was run by TCRdb on the 5' RACE reads, yielding one entry per CDR3 protein. There are 1.5 million to 2 million distinct CDR3 sequences in the sample; about 32% occur only once, and approximately 0.25% lies in the top ten. Sequencing input: cord blood. The receptor set was obtained from a newborn girl in good health.

The chain combines TRBV10-3 with TRBJ1-2; D is perhaps TRBD1 (5 bases). This CDR3 region has 13 residues. Germline loops: CDR1 ENHRY, CDR2 SYGVKD. V lost 3 bases and J 2 bases, leaving 7 bases between the germline ends. CDR3 in amino acids: CAISDRENYGYTF. The DNA of the CDR3 is TGTGCCATCAGTGACAGGGAGAACTATGGCTACACCTTC.

With respect to this clonotype: It may be a read error: a sequence one base away is much more abundant. The chain is built from TRBV25-1 and TRBJ2-5; possibly TRBD1 for D (5 bases). This CDR3 region has 13 residues. CDR1 and CDR2 from the germline V gene are MGHDK and SYGVNS. Trimming took 0 bases from V and 3 from J, leaving 5 bases between them. CDR3 residues: CASSEYREETQYF. CDR3 nucleotides: TGTGCCAGCAGTGAATACAGGGAAGAGACCCAGTACTTC.

The chain carries TRBV29-1 and TRBJ2-7, with TRBD2 matching over 13 bases. Germline CDR1 is SQVTM and CDR2 is ANQGSEA. V shed 3 bases, J shed 2 bases, and the junction held 4 bases outside the gene matches. There are 15 residues in the CDR3. This chain's CDR3 is CSVEGLAGSPYEQYF. The CDR3, as DNA: TGCAGCGTTGAGGGACTAGCGGGATCGCCCTACGAGCAGTACTTC.

This chain uses TRBV12-3 or TRBV12-4 with TRBJ2-1, with TRBD2 as a possible D gene (5 bases). The CDR3 sequence is 13 residues long. Trimming shortened V by 8 bases and J by 2 bases, and 10 bases separated the two germline ends. The CDR3 loop reads CASAGLAYNEQFF. The CDR3 coding sequence is TGTGCCAGCGCGGGCTTAGCCTACAATGAGCAGTTCTTC.

The genes are TRBV10-3 and TRBJ1-3, with 8 bases aligning to TRBD1. The CDR3 totals 15 residues. V was pared by 4 bases and J by 6 bases, with 8 bases of the junction left unmatched. CDR1 and CDR2 from the germline V gene are ENHRY and SYGVKD. CDR3 sequence: CAISGVVTGANTIYF. The CDR3 coding sequence is TGTGCCATCAGTGGAGTGGTGACAGGGGCAAACACCATATATTTT.

The chain couples TRBV6-5 to TRBJ2-7, with 13 bases identical to TRBD2. V shed 0 bases and J 1 base; nucleotides not matched to a gene: 3. CDR1 and CDR2 from the germline V gene are MNHEY and SVGAGI. CDR3 length: 17 residues. CDR3 sequence: CASSYSLAGGPSYEQYF. CDR3 DNA sequence: TGTGCCAGCAGTTACTCACTAGCGGGAGGGCCGTCCTACGAGCAGTACTTC.

The chain links TRBV5-5 to TRBJ2-3; D ambiguous. V was pared by 0 bases and J by 5 bases, with 25 bases between. The CDR3 has 19 residues. Germline CDR1 is SGHKS and CDR2 is YYEKEE (reference sequence). This CDR3 reads CASSLAFSLVPQTKDTQYF. CDR3 coding DNA: TGTGCCAGCAGCTTGGCGTTTAGTTTGGTCCCACAAACCAAAGATACGCAGTATTTT.

This clonotype was counted many times. The chain carries TRBV10-3 and TRBJ2-3; TRBD2 might be the D (5 bases). The CDR3 has 14 amino acids. The V gene's germline CDR1 is ENHRY and CDR2 SYGVKD. Between the trimmed V and J ends, which lost 2 bases and 0 bases, there was a span of 6 bases. The chain's CDR3 is CAISERGSTDTQYF. The CDR3 bases are TGTGCCATCAGTGAGAGAGGGAGCACAGATACGCAGTATTTT.

This clonotype occurred a few times. The V call is TRBV12-3 or TRBV12-4, the J call TRBJ2-1; no clear D. The CDR3 is made up of 14 amino acids. Trimming took off 7 bases at V and 1 base at J, with 11 bases between the two ends. The CDR3 sequence is CASIKSGSYNEQFF. The CDR3 DNA follows: TGTGCCAGCATTAAGTCCGGGTCCTACAATGAGCAGTTCTTC.

The rearrangement uses TRBV4-2 and TRBJ1-5; no clear D. In germline, CDR1 is LGHNA, CDR2 YNFKEQ. The CDR3 totals 16 residues. V lost 0 bases and J lost 6, with 15 bases in between. Here the CDR3 DNA reads TGTGCCAGCAGCCAAGAGGCTCTGAGTTTGGGTCAGCCCCAGCATTTT. Translation: CASSQEALSLGQPQHF.

The chain is built from TRBV3-1 and TRBJ2-5; TRBD2 agrees at 8 bases. The CDR3 has 15 residues. Losses at the gene ends were 0 bases for V and 5 bases for J; bases not matched to a gene: 5. In germline, CDR1 is LGHDT, CDR2 YNNKEL (reference sequence). CDR3 amino acids: CASSQDEVAGETQYF. The CDR3 nucleotides are TGTGCCAGCAGCCAAGATGAGGTAGCGGGGGAGACCCAGTACTTC.

CDR3 DNA: TGTGCCAGCAGCGAGAGCGGCCACTCCTCTTACGAGCAGTACTTC. It translates to CASSESGHSSYEQYF. The chain carries TRBV28 and TRBJ2-7, with a weak D call TRBD2 (5 bases). The CDR3 consists of 15 residues. Between the trimmed V and J ends, which lost 6 bases and 4 bases, there was a span of 19 bases. Germline V gives CDR1 MDHEN, CDR2 SYDVKM. Complete variable domain (other parts from reference TRBV28 and TRBJ2-7): DVKVTQSSRYLVKRTGEKVFLECVQDMDHENMFWYRQDPGLGLRLIYFSYDVKMKEKGDIPEGYSVSREKKERFSLILESASTNQTSMYLCASSESGHSSYEQYFGPGTRLTVT.

The chain combines TRBV20-1 with TRBJ2-1; perhaps TRBD2 as D (6 bases). CDR3 length: 15 amino acids. In germline, CDR1 is DFQATT, CDR2 SNEGSKA (reference sequence). V lost 0 bases, J lost 2 bases, and 11 bases lay in between. In nucleotides, the CDR3 is TGCAGTGCTAGAGATCTGCGGGAACCCTACAATGAGCAGTTCTTC. Translating it yields CSARDLREPYNEQFF.

This clonotype was recorded a few times. The J gene is TRBJ2-3, the V gene TRBV11-2; 8 nucleotides match TRBD1. CDR3 length equals 16 residues. V lost 4 bases to trimming and J lost 0 bases; unmatched junction nucleotides: 6. Germline assignment: CDR1 SGHAT and CDR2 FQNNGV. The chain's CDR3 is CASSYRGRSSTDTQYF. In DNA, the CDR3 is TGTGCCAGCAGCTACAGGGGGAGGTCTAGCACAGATACGCAGTATTTT.

This rearrangement joins TRBV3-1 to TRBJ2-7; TRBD1 is a possible D gene (6 bases). V was cut by 4 bases and J by 3 bases, with 16 bases left in between. This CDR3 has 15 residues. The germline V gene encodes CDR1 LGHDT and CDR2 YNNKEL (reference sequence). CDR3 sequence reads: CASSRVTGRGYEQYF. The CDR3, as DNA: TGTGCCAGCAGCCGAGTTACAGGGAGAGGCTACGAGCAGTACTTC.

V and J are TRBV5-8 and TRBJ2-1; D is unclear. The CDR3 covers 14 residues. V lost 5 bases and J lost 2, with 11 bases in between. Germline lookup yields CDR1 SGHTS and CDR2 YDEGEE. The CDR3 bases are TGTGCCAGCAGATATAATCTACCCTACAATGAGCAGTTCTTC. Its protein is CASRYNLPYNEQFF.

This clonotype was detected only a few times. This chain joins TRBV10-3 and TRBJ1-1, with no clear D. Germline CDR1 is ENHRY and CDR2 is SYGVKD. The V end was cut by 3 bases, the J end by 0 bases, with 2 bases between. The CDR3 is 12 residues long. The CDR3 DNA reads as TGTGCCATCAGTGAAGTGAACACTGAAGCTTTCTTT. Its translation is CAISEVNTEAFF.